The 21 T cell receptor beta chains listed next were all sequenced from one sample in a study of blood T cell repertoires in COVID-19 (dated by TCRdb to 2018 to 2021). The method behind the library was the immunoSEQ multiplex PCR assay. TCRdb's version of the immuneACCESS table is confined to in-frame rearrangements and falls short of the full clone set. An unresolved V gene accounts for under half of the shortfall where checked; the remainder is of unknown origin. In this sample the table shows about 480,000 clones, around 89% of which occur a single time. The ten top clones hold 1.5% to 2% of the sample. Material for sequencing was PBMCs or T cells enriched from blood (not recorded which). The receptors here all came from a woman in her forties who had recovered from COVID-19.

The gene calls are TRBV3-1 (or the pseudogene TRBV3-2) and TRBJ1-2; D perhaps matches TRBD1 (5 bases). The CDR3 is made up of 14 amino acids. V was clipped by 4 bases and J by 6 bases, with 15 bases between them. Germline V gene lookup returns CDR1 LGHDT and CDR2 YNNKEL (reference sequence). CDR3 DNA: TGTGCCAGCAGCCCACTCCCGGCGGGGGATGGCTACACCTTC. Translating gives CASSPLPAGDGYTF.

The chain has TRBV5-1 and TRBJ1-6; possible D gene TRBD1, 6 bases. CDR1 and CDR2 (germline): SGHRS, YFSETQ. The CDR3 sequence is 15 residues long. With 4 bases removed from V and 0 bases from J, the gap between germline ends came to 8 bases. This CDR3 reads CASSGGGSYNSPLHF. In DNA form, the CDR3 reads TGCGCCAGCAGCGGGGGCGGCTCCTATAATTCACCCCTCCACTTT.

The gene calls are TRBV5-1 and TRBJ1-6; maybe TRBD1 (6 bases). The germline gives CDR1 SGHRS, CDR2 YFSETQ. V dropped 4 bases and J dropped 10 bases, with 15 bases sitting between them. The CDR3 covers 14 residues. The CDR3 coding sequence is TGCGCCAGCAGCGATCCGGCAGGGGAGTCACCCCTCCACTTT. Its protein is CASSDPAGESPLHF.

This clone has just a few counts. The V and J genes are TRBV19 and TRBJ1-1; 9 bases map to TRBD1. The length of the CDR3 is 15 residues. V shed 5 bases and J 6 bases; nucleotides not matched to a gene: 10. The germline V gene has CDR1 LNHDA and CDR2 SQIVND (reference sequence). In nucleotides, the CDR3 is TGTGCCAGTAGTTCAAACAGGGGGCGCGTCGCTGAAGCTTTCTTT. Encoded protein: CASSSNRGRVAEAFF.

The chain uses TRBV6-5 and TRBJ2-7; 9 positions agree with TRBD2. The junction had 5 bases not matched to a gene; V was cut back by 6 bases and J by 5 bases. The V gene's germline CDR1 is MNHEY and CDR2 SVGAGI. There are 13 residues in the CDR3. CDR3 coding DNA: TGTGCCAGCAGCAGCGGACTAGCGAACGAGCAGTACTTC. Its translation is CASSSGLANEQYF.

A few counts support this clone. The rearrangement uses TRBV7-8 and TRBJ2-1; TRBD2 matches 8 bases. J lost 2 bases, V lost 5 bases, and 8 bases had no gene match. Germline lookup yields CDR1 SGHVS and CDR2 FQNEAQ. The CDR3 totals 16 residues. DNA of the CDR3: TGTGCCAGCAGCCGTAGCAGCGGGAGTCCCTACAATGAGCAGTTCTTC. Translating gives CASSRSSGSPYNEQFF.

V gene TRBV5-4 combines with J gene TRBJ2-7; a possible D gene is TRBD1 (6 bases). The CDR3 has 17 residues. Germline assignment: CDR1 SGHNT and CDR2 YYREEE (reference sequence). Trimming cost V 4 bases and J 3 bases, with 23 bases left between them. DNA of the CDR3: TGTGCCAGCAGCCCCATGGGGGCGAAGAATTCGATCTACGAGCAGTACTTC. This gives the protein CASSPMGAKNSIYEQYF.

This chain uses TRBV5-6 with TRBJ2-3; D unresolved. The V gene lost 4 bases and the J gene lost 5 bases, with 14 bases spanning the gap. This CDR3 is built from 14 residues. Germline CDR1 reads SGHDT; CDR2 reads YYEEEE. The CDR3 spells CASSLDGLKDTQYF. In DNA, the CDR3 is TGTGCCAGCAGCCTAGATGGCCTTAAAGATACGCAGTATTTT.

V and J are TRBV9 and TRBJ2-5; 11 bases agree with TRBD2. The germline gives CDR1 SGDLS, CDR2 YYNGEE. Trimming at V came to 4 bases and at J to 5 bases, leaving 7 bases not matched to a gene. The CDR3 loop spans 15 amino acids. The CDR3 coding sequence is TGTGCCAGCAGCATAGCGGGAGGGCCACGGGAGACCCAGTACTTC. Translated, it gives CASSIAGGPRETQYF.

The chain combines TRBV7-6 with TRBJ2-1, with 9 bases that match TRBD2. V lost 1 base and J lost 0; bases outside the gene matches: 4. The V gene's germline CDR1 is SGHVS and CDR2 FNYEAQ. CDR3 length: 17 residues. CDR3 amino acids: CASSLDLAGASYNEQFF. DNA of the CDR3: TGTGCCAGCAGCTTAGATTTAGCGGGAGCCTCCTACAATGAGCAGTTCTTC.

DNA of the CDR3: TGTGCCAGCAGCTTGTTGCTACAGGGTCCCCCAGATACGCAGTATTTT. Translation gives CASSLLLQGPPDTQYF. The rearrangement links TRBV5-6 to TRBJ2-3; a weak D match, TRBD1 (6 bases). Trimming stripped 1 base from V and 4 bases from J, with 16 bases between. CDR3 length: 16 amino acids. Germline CDR1 reads SGHDT; CDR2 reads YYEEEE.

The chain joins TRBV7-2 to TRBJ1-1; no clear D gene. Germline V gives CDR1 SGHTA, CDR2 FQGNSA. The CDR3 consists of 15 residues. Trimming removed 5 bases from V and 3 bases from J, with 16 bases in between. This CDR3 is CASSGEDGAHTEAFF. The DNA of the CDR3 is TGTGCCAGCAGCGGGGAGGACGGTGCTCACACTGAAGCTTTCTTT.

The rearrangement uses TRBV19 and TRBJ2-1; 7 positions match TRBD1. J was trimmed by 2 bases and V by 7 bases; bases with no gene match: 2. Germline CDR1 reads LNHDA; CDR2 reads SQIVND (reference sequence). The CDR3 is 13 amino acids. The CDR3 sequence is CASKGTAYNEQFF. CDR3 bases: TGTGCCAGTAAAGGGACAGCCTACAATGAGCAGTTCTTC. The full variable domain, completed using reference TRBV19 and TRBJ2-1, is DGGITQSPKYLFRKEGQNVTLSCEQNLNHDAMYWYRQDPGQGLRLIYYSQIVNDFQKGDIAEGYSVSREKKESFPLTVTSAQKNPTAFYLCASKGTAYNEQFFGPGTRLTVL.

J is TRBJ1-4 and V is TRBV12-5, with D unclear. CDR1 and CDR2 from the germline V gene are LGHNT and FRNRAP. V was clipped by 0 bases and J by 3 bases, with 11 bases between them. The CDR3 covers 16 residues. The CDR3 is CASGLVHFGANEKLFF. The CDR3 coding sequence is TGTGCTAGTGGTTTGGTACATTTCGGGGCTAATGAAAAACTGTTTTTT.

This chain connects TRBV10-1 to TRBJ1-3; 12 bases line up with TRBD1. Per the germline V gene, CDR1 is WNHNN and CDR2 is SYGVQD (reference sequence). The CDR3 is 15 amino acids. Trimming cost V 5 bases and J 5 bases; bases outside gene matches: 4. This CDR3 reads CASSRDRGHRNTIYF. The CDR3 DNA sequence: TGCGCCAGCAGTCGGGACAGGGGGCATCGAAACACCATATATTTT.

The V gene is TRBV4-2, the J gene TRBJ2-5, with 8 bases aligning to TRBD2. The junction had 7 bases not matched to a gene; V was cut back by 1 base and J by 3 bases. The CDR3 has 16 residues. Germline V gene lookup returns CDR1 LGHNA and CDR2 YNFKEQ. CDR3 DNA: TGTGCCAGCAGCCAAGGTAGCGGGATCCCGGAAGAGACCCAGTACTTC. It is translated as CASSQGSGIPEETQYF.

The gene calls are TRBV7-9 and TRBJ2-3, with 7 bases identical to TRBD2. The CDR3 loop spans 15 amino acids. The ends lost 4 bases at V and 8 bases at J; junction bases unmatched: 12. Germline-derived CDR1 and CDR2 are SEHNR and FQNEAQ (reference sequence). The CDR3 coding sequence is TGTGCCAGCAGCTCCAGACTAGCCGGGTTAGGTACGCAGTATTTT. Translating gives CASSSRLAGLGTQYF.

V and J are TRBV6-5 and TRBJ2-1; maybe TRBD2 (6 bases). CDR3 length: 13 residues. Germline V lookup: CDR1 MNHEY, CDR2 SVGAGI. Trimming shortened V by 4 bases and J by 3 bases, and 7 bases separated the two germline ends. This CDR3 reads CASSLAVYNEQFF. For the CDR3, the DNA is TGTGCCAGCAGTTTAGCGGTCTACAATGAGCAGTTCTTC.

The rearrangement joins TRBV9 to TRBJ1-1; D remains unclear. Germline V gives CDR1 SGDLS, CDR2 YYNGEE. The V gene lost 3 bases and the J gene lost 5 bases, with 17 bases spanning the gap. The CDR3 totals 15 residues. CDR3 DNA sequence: TGTGCCAGCAGCGCACCAACTTATCGGGGAACTGAAGCTTTCTTT. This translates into CASSAPTYRGTEAFF.

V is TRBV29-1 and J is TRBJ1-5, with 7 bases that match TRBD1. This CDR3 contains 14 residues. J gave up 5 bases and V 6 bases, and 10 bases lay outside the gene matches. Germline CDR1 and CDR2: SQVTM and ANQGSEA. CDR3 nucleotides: TGCAGCGTATCGCTAGCGACAGGGTATCAGCCCCAGCATTTT. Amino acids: CSVSLATGYQPQHF.

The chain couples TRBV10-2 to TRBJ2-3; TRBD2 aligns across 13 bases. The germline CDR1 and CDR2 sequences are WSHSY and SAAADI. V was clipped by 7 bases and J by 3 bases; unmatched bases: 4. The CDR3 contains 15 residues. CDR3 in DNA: TGCGCCAGCACTCCACTAGCGGGAGGGACAGATACGCAGTATTTT. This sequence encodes CASTPLAGGTDTQYF.